Reported below is one T cell receptor (beta chain). As yet, its antigen is unknown. Produced via immunoSEQ multiplex PCR; TCRdb's table is partial and in-frame only. The repertoire holds roughly 73,000 clones, with approximately 88% as singletons. The data were taken from a study of OX40 agonist ivuxolimab in advanced cancers. On the study more broadly: Cohort: more than 75% men, mean age 60, aged roughly 20 to 79.

Notes on the study in general: It was not determined which antigens were specifically recognized by the peripheral T cells that had undergone clonal expansion.

Trimming stripped 3 bases from V and 5 bases from J, with 19 bases between. CDR3 length: 16 residues. Germline CDR1 reads MNHEY; CDR2 reads SMNVEV (reference sequence). Sequenced material: CD4+ or CD8+ T cells sorted from blood, taken in a trial of the OX40 agonist ivuxolimab. The TCR originated in an adult with an advanced solid tumor such as melanoma, head and neck, liver or kidney cancer. V is TRBV27 and J is TRBJ2-5; no firm D call. This CDR3 reads CASSFSWVGYRETQYF. The CDR3 DNA follows: TGTGCCAGCAGTTTTTCTTGGGTGGGATATCGGGAGACCCAGTACTTC.